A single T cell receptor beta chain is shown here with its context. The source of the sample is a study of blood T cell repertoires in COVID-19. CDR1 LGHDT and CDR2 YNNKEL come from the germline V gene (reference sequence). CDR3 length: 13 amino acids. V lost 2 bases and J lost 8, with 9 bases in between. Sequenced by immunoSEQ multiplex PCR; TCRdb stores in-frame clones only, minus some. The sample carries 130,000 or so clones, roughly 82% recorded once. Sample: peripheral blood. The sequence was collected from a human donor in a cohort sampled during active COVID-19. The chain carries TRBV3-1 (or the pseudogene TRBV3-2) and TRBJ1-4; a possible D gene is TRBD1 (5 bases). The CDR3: CASSQQRGEKLFF. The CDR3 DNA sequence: TGTGCCAGCAGCCAACAACGGGGGGAAAAACTGTTTTTT.